The source of this T cell receptor beta chain is a study of blood T cells in healthy people across ages. A sample-barcoded 5' primer and a J-beta primer mix were used in a second PCR of about 7 to 12 cycles. TCRdb reprocessed the 5' RACE reads via MiXCR and lists one record per CDR3 protein. Seen here are hundreds of thousands of distinct CDR3 sequences, roughly three fifths observed once, and the top ten hold roughly 25%. CDR1 and CDR2 from the germline V gene are SGHRS and YFSETQ. The CDR3 consists of 14 residues. The V call is TRBV5-1, the J call TRBJ2-5, with TRBD2 as a possible D gene (6 bases). The J call may be in error: the DNA end matches TRBJ2-7 better. Material: blood. The sequence derives from a man in his forties or fifties in good health. CDR3 nucleotide sequence: TGCGCCAGCAGCTCCGGGGGTAGTGGGTACGAGCAGTACTTC. Protein sequence: CASSSGGSGYEQYF.